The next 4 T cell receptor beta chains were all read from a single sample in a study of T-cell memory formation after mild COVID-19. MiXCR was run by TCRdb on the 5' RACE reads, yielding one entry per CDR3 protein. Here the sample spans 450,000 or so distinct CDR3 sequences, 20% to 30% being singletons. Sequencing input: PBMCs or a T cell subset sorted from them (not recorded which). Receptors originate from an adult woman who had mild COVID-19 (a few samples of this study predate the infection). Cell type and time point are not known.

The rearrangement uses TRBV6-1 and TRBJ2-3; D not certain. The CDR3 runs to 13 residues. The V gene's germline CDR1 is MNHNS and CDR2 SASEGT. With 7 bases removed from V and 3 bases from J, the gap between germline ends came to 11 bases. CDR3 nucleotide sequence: TGTGCCAGCACCCCACCTGGGACAGATACGCAGTATTTT. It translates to CASTPPGTDTQYF.

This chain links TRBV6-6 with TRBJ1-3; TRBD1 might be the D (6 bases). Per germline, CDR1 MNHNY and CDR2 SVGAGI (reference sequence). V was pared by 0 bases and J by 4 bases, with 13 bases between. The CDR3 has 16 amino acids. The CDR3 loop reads CASSYSTPGAGNTIYF. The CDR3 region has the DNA TGTGCCAGCAGTTACTCGACCCCAGGGGCAGGAAACACCATATATTTT.

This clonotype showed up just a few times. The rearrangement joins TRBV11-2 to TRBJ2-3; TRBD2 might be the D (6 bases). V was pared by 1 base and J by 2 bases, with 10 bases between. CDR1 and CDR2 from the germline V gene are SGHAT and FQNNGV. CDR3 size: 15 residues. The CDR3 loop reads CASSLGRRDTDTQYF. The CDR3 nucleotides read TGTGCCAGCAGCTTAGGCAGGCGGGACACAGATACGCAGTATTTT. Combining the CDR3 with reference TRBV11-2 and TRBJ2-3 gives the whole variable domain EAGVAQSPRYKIIEKRQSVAFWCNPISGHATLYWYQQILGQGPKLLIQFQNNGVVDDSQLPKDRFSAERLKGVDSTLKIQPAKLEDSAVYLCASSLGRRDTDTQYFGPGTRLTVL.

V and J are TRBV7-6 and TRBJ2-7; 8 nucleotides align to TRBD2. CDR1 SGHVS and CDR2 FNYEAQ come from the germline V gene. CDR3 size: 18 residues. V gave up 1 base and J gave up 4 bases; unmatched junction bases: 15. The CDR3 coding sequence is TGTGCCAGCAGCTTAGTCCCGGGGCAGCGGGGGCATTCGTACGAGCAGTACTTC. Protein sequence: CASSLVPGQRGHSYEQYF.